What follows are 6 T cell receptor beta chains derived from one specimen sequenced in a study of CD8 T cells in ankylosing spondylitis (dated by TCRdb to the late 2010s). Libraries were constructed by 5' RACE. TCRdb names Illumina HiSeq 2500 as the instrument used. The public reads were reprocessed in TCRdb via fastp at Q25 and MiXCR, keeping in-frame beta chains. Identical CDR3 protein sequences are pooled into one entry, listed with their most common genes and DNA. The sample table holds just over 150,000 distinct CDR3 sequences, of which around 16% were seen once. The leading ten clones occupy about 7.8% of the sample. Source material: blood, either unsorted or a sorted T cell fraction (not recorded which). Source of these receptors: a male donor with ankylosing spondylitis or in good health (not recorded which).

Only a few counts were recorded for this clonotype. This chain connects TRBV5-1 to TRBJ2-2, with D possibly TRBD1 on 6 matching bases. Germline CDR1 reads SGHRS; CDR2 reads YFSETQ. Trimming pared 4 bases from V and 0 bases from J, leaving 16 bases between. The CDR3 contains 17 residues. The DNA of the CDR3 is TGCGCCAGCAGCCCGCGGTTGGGGACAACGAACACCGGGGAGCTGTTTTTT. Residues: CASSPRLGTTNTGELFF.

In its sample, this clonotype was seen many times. This chain connects TRBV5-1 to TRBJ2-1; 8 nucleotides match TRBD2. Germline CDR1 reads SGHRS; CDR2 reads YFSETQ. V lost 0 bases, J lost 2 bases, and 4 bases stayed unmatched. The CDR3 spans 16 residues. CDR3 coding DNA: TGCGCCAGCAGCTTGGCTGGTAGCGGGGCCTACAATGAGCAGTTCTTC. This translates into CASSLAGSGAYNEQFF.

As concerns this clonotype: This may come from a read error, since a much larger clone is one base off. J is TRBJ2-4 and V is TRBV5-1; possibly TRBD1 or TRBD2 for D (5 bases each). From germline, CDR1 is SGHRS and CDR2 YFSETQ. This CDR3 has 15 amino acids. CDR3: CGSSLALGERNIQYF. For the CDR3, the DNA is TGCGGCAGCAGCTTGGCGCTAGGGGAGCGGAACATTCAGTACTTC.

J is TRBJ2-3 and V is TRBV19; TRBD1 agrees at 7 bases. V lost 5 bases to trimming and J lost 4 bases; unmatched junction nucleotides: 15. Germline V gene lookup returns CDR1 LNHDA and CDR2 SQIVND (reference sequence). The CDR3 is made up of 17 amino acids. The CDR3 bases are TGTGCCAGTAGTCCCCGCTTCGGACAGGTTGGGGCAGATACGCAGTATTTT. The encoded protein is CASSPRFGQVGADTQYF. The full variable domain, with the rest looked up from reference TRBV19 and TRBJ2-3, is DGGITQSPKYLFRKEGQNVTLSCEQNLNHDAMYWYRQDPGQGLRLIYYSQIVNDFQKGDIAEGYSVSREKKESFPLTVTSAQKNPTAFYLCASSPRFGQVGADTQYFGPGTRLTVL.

This clonotype was detected only a few times. CDR3 loop: CSVDPANTGELFF. The DNA for the CDR3 is TGCAGCGTTGACCCGGCCAACACCGGGGAGCTGTTTTTT. This chain uses TRBV29-1 with TRBJ2-2, with D unclear. The V end was cut by 3 bases, the J end by 2 bases, with 7 bases between. This CDR3 contains 13 residues. CDR1 is SQVTM, CDR2 ANQGSEA, per germline.

Comment on this clonotype: It may be a read error: a sequence one base away is much more abundant. J is TRBJ2-1 and V is TRBV5-1; tentatively, D is TRBD2 (5 bases). The germline V and J ends were trimmed by 2 bases and 8 bases, with 17 bases remaining between them. The CDR3 is 15 residues long. Germline CDR1 reads SGHRS; CDR2 reads YFSETQ. In DNA form, the CDR3 reads TGCGCCAGCAGCTTTGTTAGCGATGGGTTGGATGAGCAGTTCTTC. Translated: CASSFVSDGLDEQFF.